A selection of T cell receptor beta chains follows, all from one sample in a study of blood T cell repertoires in COVID-19. This table comes from immunoSEQ multiplex PCR, and its TCRdb copy is limited to in-frame clones, with some not included. The data contain about 400,000 clones, around 90% of them singletons. The material sequenced was peripheral blood. The receptors were sampled from a middle-aged man with acute or convalescent COVID-19. Both conserved end residues are part of each CDR3. The order of the fields is D gene, V gene, J gene, CDR3 protein, CDR3 DNA. D genes are given only for firm matches.

d_call: .; v_call: TRBV7-9; j_call: TRBJ1-1; cdr3_aa: CASSLTPGHEAFF; cdr3_nt: TGTGCCAGCAGCTTAACCCCTGGGCATGAAGCTTTCTTT
d_call: .; v_call: TRBV28; j_call: TRBJ2-7; cdr3_aa: CASSLVAVSPYEQYF; cdr3_nt: TGTGCCAGCAGTTTAGTTGCAGTATCCCCCTACGAGCAGTACTTC
d_call: TRBD1; v_call: TRBV18; j_call: TRBJ1-2; cdr3_aa: CASSPPGQGFGYTF; cdr3_nt: TGTGCCAGCTCACCACCGGGACAGGGGTTTGGCTACACCTTC
d_call: .; v_call: TRBV5-1; j_call: TRBJ1-1; cdr3_aa: CASSAGAGTEAFF; cdr3_nt: TGCGCCAGCAGCGCCGGCGCAGGCACTGAAGCTTTCTTT
d_call: TRBD1; v_call: TRBV5-4; j_call: TRBJ2-7; cdr3_aa: CASSPPGQGAYEQYF; cdr3_nt: TGTGCCAGCAGCCCCCCGGGACAGGGGGCTTACGAGCAGTACTTC
d_call: .; v_call: TRBV28; j_call: TRBJ2-6; cdr3_aa: CASSLPVGAAGANVLTF; cdr3_nt: TGTGCCAGCAGTCTCCCTGTAGGGGCGGCCGGGGCCAACGTCCTGACTTTC
d_call: TRBD1; v_call: TRBV6-2/TRBV6-3; j_call: TRBJ1-2; cdr3_aa: CASSQRDRGRHYGYTF; cdr3_nt: TGTGCCAGCAGTCAACGGGACAGGGGGCGTCACTATGGCTACACCTTC
d_call: .; v_call: TRBV5-1; j_call: TRBJ1-1; cdr3_aa: CASSLGVGLDTEAFF; cdr3_nt: TGCGCCAGCAGCTTGGGCGTGGGGCTCGACACTGAAGCTTTCTTT
d_call: .; v_call: TRBV12-3/TRBV12-4; j_call: TRBJ2-1; cdr3_aa: CASSPGSYNEQFF; cdr3_nt: TGTGCCAGCAGCCCCGGCTCCTACAATGAGCAGTTCTTC
d_call: .; v_call: TRBV30; j_call: TRBJ1-3; cdr3_aa: CAWSVGVSSGNTIYF; cdr3_nt: TGTGCCTGGAGTGTAGGGGTTAGCTCTGGAAACACCATATATTTT